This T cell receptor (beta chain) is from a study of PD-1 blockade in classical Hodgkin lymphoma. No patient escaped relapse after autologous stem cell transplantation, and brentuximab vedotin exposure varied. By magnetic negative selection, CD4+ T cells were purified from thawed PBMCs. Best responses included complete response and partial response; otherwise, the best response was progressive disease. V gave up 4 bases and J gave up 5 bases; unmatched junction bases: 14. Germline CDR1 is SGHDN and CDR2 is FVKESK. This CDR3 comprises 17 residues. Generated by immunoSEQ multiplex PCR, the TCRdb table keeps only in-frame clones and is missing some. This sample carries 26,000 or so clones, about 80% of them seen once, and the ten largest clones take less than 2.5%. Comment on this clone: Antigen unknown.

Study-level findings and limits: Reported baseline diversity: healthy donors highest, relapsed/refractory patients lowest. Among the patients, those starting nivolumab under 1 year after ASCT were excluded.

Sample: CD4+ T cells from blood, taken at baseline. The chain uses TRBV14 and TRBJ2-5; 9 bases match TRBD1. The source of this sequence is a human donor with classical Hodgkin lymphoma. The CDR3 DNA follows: TGTGCCAGCAGCCCCGAGGGACAGGGTGGGACCTGGGAGACCCAGTACTTC. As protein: CASSPEGQGGTWETQYF.